A selection of T cell receptor beta chains follows, all from one sample in a study of T cell responses to AZD1222 COVID-19 vaccine. Method: immunoSEQ multiplex PCR; TCRdb's copy keeps in-frame clones and lacks some. The sample has 140,000 to 150,000 clones; about 93% are singletons. The material was peripheral blood, obtained on day 0 of AZD1222 vaccination. The receptor set was obtained from an adult in good health. Both conserved end residues are part of each CDR3. A D gene is named only where the DNA matches it firmly. The size entry is marked missing in some rows and otherwise reads once, few, many or a size class.

v_call	d_call	j_call	clone_size	cdr3_aa	cdr3_nt
TRBV5-1	.	TRBJ1-2	.	CASSLEAPNYGYTF	TGCGCCAGCAGCTTGGAGGCACCGAACTATGGCTACACCTTC
TRBV7-3	TRBD1	TRBJ1-2	.	CASSPDRANYGYTF	TGTGCCAGCAGCCCCGACAGGGCTAACTATGGCTACACCTTC
TRBV7-2	.	TRBJ1-2	once	CASSLVGVGGTGYTF	TGTGCCAGCAGCTTAGTAGGGGTCGGAGGGACTGGCTACACCTTC
TRBV3-1/TRBV3-2	TRBD2	TRBJ2-1	.	CASSPGASGRYNEQFF	TGTGCCAGCAGCCCCGGGGCTAGCGGGAGATACAATGAGCAGTTCTTC
TRBV18	.	TRBJ2-2	many	CASSPFQENTGELFF	TGTGCCAGCTCACCTTTCCAAGAGAACACCGGGGAGCTGTTTTTT
TRBV4-2	.	TRBJ1-1	.	CASSPEVNTEAFF	TGTGCCAGCAGCCCCGAAGTGAACACTGAAGCTTTCTTT
TRBV12-1	.	TRBJ2-6	.	CASSLATGADAGANVLTF	TGTGCCAGCAGCCTGGCGACAGGGGCCGATGCTGGGGCCAACGTCCTGACTTTC
TRBV29-1	.	TRBJ2-7	.	CSVGSAGLAREQYF	TGCAGCGTTGGGTCGGCAGGGCTAGCACGCGAGCAGTACTTC
TRBV27	TRBD1	TRBJ2-7	.	CASSPDRVVFYEQYF	TGTGCCAGCAGTCCGGACAGGGTGGTTTTCTACGAGCAGTACTTC
TRBV27	.	TRBJ2-4	.	CASSSTELYIQYF	TGTGCCAGCAGTTCGACAGAGTTGTACATTCAGTACTTC
TRBV29-1	.	TRBJ2-3	.	CSVEGPRFFRVDTQYF	TGCAGCGTTGAAGGGCCTAGGTTCTTTAGGGTAGATACGCAGTATTTT
TRBV5-1	.	TRBJ1-3	.	CASSREDGSRNTIYF	TGCGCCAGCAGCCGTGAGGACGGCTCTAGAAACACCATATATTTT
TRBV4-2	TRBD1	TRBJ2-3	.	CASSSRTGVRTDTQYF	TGTGCCAGCAGTTCCCGGACAGGGGTACGAACAGATACGCAGTATTTT
TRBV27	TRBD1	TRBJ2-1	.	CASSFGTDNEQFF	TGTGCCAGCAGTTTTGGGACAGACAATGAGCAGTTCTTC